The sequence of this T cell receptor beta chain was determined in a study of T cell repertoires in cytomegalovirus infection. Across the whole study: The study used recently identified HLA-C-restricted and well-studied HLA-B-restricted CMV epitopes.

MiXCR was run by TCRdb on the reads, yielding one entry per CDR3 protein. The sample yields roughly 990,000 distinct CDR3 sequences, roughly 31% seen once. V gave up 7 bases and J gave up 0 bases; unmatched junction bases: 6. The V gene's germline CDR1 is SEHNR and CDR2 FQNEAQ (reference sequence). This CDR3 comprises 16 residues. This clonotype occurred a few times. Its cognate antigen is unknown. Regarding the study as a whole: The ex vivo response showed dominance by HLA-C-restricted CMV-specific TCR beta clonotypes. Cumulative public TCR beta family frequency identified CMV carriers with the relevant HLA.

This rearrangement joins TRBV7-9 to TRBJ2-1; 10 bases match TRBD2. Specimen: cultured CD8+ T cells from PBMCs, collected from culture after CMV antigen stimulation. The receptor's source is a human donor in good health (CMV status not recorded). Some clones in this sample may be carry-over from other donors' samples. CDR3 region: CASNSGGKSSYNEQFF. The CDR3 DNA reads TGTGCCAGCAATAGCGGGGGGAAGAGCTCCTACAATGAGCAGTTCTTC.